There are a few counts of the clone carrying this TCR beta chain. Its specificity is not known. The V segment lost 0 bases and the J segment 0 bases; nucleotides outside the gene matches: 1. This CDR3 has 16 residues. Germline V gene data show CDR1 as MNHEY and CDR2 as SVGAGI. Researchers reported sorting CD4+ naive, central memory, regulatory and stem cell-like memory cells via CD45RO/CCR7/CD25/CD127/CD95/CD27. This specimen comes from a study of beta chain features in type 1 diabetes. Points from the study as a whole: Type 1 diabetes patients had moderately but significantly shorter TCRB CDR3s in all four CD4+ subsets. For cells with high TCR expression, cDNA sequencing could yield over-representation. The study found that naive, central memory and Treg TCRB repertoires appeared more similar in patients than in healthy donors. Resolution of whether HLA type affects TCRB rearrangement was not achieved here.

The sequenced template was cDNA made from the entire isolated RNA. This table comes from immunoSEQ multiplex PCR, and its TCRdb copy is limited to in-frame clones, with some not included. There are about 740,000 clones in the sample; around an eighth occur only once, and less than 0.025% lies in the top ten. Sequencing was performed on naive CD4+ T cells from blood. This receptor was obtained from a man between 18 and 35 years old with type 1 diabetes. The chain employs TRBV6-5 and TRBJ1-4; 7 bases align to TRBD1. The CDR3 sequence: CASSYSTGTTNEKLFF. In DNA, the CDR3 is TGTGCCAGCAGTTACTCGACAGGGACAACTAATGAAAAACTGTTTTTT.